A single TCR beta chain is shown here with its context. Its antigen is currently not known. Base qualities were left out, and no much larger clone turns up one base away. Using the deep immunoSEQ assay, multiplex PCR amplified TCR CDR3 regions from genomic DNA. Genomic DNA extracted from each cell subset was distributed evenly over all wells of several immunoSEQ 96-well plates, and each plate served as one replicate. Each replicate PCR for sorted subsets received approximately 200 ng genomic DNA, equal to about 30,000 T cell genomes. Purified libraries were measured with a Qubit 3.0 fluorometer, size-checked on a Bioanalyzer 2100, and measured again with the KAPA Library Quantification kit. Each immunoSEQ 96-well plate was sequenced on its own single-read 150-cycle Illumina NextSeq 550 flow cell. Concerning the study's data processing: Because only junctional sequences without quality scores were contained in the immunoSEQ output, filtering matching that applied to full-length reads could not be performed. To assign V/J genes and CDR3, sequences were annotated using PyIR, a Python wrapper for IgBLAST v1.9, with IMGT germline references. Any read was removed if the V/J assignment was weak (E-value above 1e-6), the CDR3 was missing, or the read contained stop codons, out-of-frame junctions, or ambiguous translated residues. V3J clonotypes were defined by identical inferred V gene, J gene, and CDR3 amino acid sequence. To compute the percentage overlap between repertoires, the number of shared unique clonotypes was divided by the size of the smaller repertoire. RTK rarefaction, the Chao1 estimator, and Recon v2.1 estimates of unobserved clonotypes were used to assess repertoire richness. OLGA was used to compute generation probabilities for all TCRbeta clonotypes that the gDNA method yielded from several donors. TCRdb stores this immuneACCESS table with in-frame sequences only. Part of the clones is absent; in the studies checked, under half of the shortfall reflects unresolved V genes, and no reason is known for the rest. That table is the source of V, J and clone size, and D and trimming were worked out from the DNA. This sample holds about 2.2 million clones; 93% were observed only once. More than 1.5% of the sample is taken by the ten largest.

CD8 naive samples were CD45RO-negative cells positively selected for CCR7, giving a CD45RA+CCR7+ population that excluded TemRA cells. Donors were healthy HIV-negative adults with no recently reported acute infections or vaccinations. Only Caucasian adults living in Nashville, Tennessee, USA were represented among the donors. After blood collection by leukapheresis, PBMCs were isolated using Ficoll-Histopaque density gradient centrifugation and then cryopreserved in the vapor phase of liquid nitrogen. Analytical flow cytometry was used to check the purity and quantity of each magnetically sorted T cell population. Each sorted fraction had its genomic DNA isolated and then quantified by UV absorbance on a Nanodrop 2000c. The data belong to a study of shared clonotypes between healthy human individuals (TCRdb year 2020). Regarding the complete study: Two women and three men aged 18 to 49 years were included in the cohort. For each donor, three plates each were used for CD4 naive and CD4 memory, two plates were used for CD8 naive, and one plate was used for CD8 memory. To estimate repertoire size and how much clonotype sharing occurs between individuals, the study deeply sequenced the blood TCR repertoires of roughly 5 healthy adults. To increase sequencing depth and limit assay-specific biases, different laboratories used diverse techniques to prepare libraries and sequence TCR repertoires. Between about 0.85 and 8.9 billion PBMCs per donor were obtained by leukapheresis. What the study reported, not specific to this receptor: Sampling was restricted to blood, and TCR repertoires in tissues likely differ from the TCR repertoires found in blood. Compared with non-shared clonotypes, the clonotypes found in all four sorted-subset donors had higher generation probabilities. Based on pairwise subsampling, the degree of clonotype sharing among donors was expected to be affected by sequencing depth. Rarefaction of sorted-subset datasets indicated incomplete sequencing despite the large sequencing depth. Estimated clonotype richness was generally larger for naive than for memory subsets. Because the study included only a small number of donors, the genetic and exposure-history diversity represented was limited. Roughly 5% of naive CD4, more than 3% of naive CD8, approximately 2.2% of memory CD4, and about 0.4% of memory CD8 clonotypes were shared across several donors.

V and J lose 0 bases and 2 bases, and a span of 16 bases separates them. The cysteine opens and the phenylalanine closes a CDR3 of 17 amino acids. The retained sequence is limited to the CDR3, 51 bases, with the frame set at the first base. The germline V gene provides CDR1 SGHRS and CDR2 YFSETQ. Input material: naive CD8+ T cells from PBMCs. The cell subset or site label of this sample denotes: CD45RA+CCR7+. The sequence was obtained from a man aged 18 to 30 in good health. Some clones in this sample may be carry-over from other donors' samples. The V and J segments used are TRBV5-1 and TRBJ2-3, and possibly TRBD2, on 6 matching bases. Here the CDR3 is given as CASSLVRFGGVTDTQYF. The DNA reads TGCGCCAGCAGCTTGGTTCGGTTTGGAGGGGTCACAGATACGCAGTATTTT.